This T cell receptor (beta chain) was captured by sequencing in a study of shared clonotypes between healthy human individuals. Study-wide background: The study used three CD4 naive, three CD4 memory, two CD8 naive and one CD8 memory plate per donor.

A split of CD4+ cells into CD45RA+ naive and CD45RA-negative memory subsets was performed. Sequencing used immunoSEQ multiplex PCR; TCRdb keeps in-frame clones, though not all of them. The profile shows approximately 2,000,000 clones, approximately 90% of them singletons. Study-level findings and limits: Shared across a few donors were 4% to 5% of the naive CD4 clonotypes.

Trimming removed 1 base from V and 4 bases from J; junction bases left unmatched: 5. The CDR3 loop spans 15 amino acids. CDR1 and CDR2 from the germline V gene are SEHNR and FQNEAQ (reference sequence). This clone was detected only once. Antigen unknown. This receptor was identified in a man in his late teens or twenties in good health. Some clones in this sample may be carry-over from other donors' samples. The chain combines TRBV7-9 with TRBJ2-7, with TRBD2 identical over 9 bases. Sequencing was done on a sample of naive CD4+ T cells from PBMCs. The subset is: CD45RA+ positively selected. The CDR3 region is CASSLDSGRAYEQYF. DNA of the CDR3: TGTGCCAGCAGCTTAGATAGCGGGAGAGCATACGAGCAGTACTTC.